This is a list of T cell receptor beta chains from one sample in a study of CD8 T cells in Susac syndrome. MiXCR, applied by TCRdb to the immunoSEQ multiplex PCR reads, yields one record per CDR3 protein. The table has 77,000 or so distinct CDR3 sequences, roughly 91% seen once; the top ten hold roughly 0.56%. The specimen sequenced was CD4+ T cells from PBMCs. The receptor source for this set is a human donor with Susac syndrome. Both conserved end residues are part of each CDR3. A D gene is named only where the DNA matches it firmly. A row's size may be missing; if present it is once, few, many or a size class.

v_gene	j_gene	abundance	d_gene	CDR3aa	CDR3nt
TRBV6-5	TRBJ1-3	NA	NA	CATRRAAGNTIYF	TGTGCCACGCGCCGCGCTGCCGGAAACACCATATATTTT
TRBV29-1	TRBJ2-5	NA	NA	CSAGVAETQYF	TGCAGCGCGGGGGTGGCCGAGACCCAGTACTTC
TRBV24-1	TRBJ2-2	NA	TRBD1	CATSDPSGTGQGHGELFF	TGTGCCACCAGTGACCCTTCCGGGACAGGGCAGGGTCACGGGGAGCTGTTTTTT
TRBV6-5	TRBJ2-1	NA	NA	CASSPRQLNNEQFF	TGTGCCAGCAGTCCCCGACAATTGAACAATGAGCAGTTCTTC
TRBV12-3/TRBV12-4	TRBJ1-2	NA	TRBD1	CASSLAGTGKKRGYTF	TGTGCCAGCAGTTTAGCAGGGACAGGGAAAAAGAGGGGCTACACCTTC
TRBV3-1	TRBJ1-6	NA	NA	CASIASSYNSPLHF	TGTGCCAGCATTGCGAGCTCCTATAATTCACCCCTCCACTTT
TRBV6-1	TRBJ1-1	NA	TRBD1	CASSEALTGGGNTEAFF	TGTGCCAGCAGTGAAGCGCTAACAGGGGGAGGGAACACTGAAGCTTTCTTT
TRBV11-1	TRBJ2-5	NA	NA	CASTLGSEETQYF	TGTGCCAGCACCTTAGGCTCGGAGGAGACCCAGTACTTC
TRBV15	TRBJ2-5	once	NA	CATSRDRWKETQYF	TGTGCCACCAGCAGAGATAGGTGGAAAGAGACCCAGTACTTC
TRBV7-7	TRBJ2-1	NA	NA	CASSPLGGSYNEQFF	TGTGCCAGCAGCCCTCTAGGGGGGTCCTACAATGAGCAGTTCTTC
TRBV13	TRBJ1-2	NA	TRBD1	CASSRTGNYGYTF	TGTGCCAGCTCTCGGACAGGCAACTATGGCTACACCTTC
TRBV5-8	TRBJ2-2	NA	TRBD1	CASREPGGSTGELFF	TGTGCCAGCAGGGAGCCAGGGGGATCTACCGGGGAGCTGTTTTTT
TRBV3-1	TRBJ2-1	NA	TRBD2	CASSREGAGGFSSYNGQFF	TGTGCCAGCAGCAGGGAGGGAGCGGGGGGCTTTAGCTCCTACAATGGGCAGTTCTTC
TRBV20-1	TRBJ2-1	once	NA	CSAAPWRGNEQFF	TGCAGTGCTGCCCCGTGGCGAGGCAATGAGCAGTTCTTC
TRBV7-7	TRBJ1-1	NA	NA	CASSLAQNTEAFF	TGTGCTAGCAGCTTAGCTCAGAACACTGAAGCTTTCTTT
TRBV27	TRBJ1-6	NA	NA	CASGLGRDNSPLHF	TGTGCCAGCGGTTTGGGCAGGGACAATTCACCCCTCCACTTT
TRBV24-1	TRBJ2-7	NA	NA	CATNGVGSYEQYF	TGTGCCACCAACGGGGTCGGCTCCTACGAGCAGTACTTC
TRBV28	TRBJ2-7	NA	TRBD1	CASTSTGTGVGEQYF	TGTGCCAGCACCTCGACCGGGACAGGGGTTGGCGAGCAGTACTTC
TRBV12-3/TRBV12-4	TRBJ2-1	once	NA	CASTHTSEYNEQFF	TGTGCCAGCACACATACCTCGGAGTACAATGAGCAGTTCTTC
TRBV20-1	TRBJ2-1	NA	NA	CSARTHSYNEQFF	TGCAGTGCTAGAACTCATTCCTACAATGAGCAGTTCTTC
TRBV7-2	TRBJ2-1	NA	TRBD1	CASSTRQGAPANEQFF	TGTGCCAGCAGCACCCGACAGGGCGCGCCCGCCAATGAGCAGTTCTTC
TRBV18	TRBJ1-5	NA	NA	CASSRTRDQPQHF	TGTGCCAGCTCAAGGACTAGGGATCAGCCCCAGCATTTT
TRBV7-7	TRBJ2-1	few	NA	CASSLAGQGEQFF	TGTGCTAGCAGCTTAGCGGGACAGGGTGAGCAGTTCTTC
TRBV18	TRBJ2-6	NA	NA	CASSPLPGSGANVLTF	TGTGCCAGCTCACCCCTGCCGGGTTCTGGGGCCAACGTCCTGACTTTC
TRBV7-2	TRBJ1-5	NA	NA	CASSSRGGNQPQHF	TGTGCCAGCAGCTCCCGGGGGGGCAATCAGCCCCAGCATTTT
TRBV3-1	TRBJ2-2	NA	NA	CASSQRGGGAGELFF	TGTGCCAGCAGCCAAAGGGGAGGTGGCGCCGGGGAGCTGTTTTTT
TRBV3-1	TRBJ2-7	once	TRBD2	CASSRRASGGAYEQYF	TGTGCCAGCAGCCGGAGGGCTAGCGGGGGGGCTTACGAGCAGTACTTC
TRBV12-3/TRBV12-4	TRBJ2-3	NA	NA	CASSLSLTDTQYF	TGTGCCAGCAGTTTATCCCTCACAGATACGCAGTATTTT
TRBV29-1	TRBJ2-7	NA	NA	CSVRQAGAYEQYF	TGCAGCGTCCGACAGGCCGGGGCCTACGAGCAGTACTTC
TRBV18	TRBJ2-1	NA	TRBD2	CASSPPMAGGGTNEQFF	TGTGCCAGCTCACCACCCATGGCGGGAGGTGGTACTAATGAGCAGTTCTTC
TRBV29-1	TRBJ2-7	NA	NA	CSVAGVSGYEQYF	TGCAGCGTGGCAGGGGTTAGTGGCTACGAGCAGTACTTC
TRBV3-1	TRBJ2-6	NA	NA	CASSPRGAASGANVLTF	TGTGCCAGCAGCCCCAGAGGGGCGGCTTCTGGGGCCAACGTCCTGACTTTC
TRBV29-1	TRBJ1-2	NA	TRBD1	CSAATGHYGYTF	TGCAGCGCTGCGACAGGGCACTATGGCTACACCTTC
TRBV27	TRBJ1-6	NA	NA	CASRGIGQNNSPLHF	TGTGCCAGCAGGGGAATCGGACAGAATAATTCACCCCTCCACTTT
TRBV7-2	TRBJ2-1	once	TRBD2	CASSLPGLGKFF	TGTGCCAGCAGCTTACCGGGACTAGGCAAGTTCTTC
TRBV19	TRBJ2-2	NA	TRBD1	CASSNGQGAGTGELFF	TGTGCCAGTAGTAACGGACAGGGGGCGGGAACCGGGGAGCTGTTTTTT
TRBV7-2	TRBJ2-3	NA	TRBD2	CASSSLAGVTDTQYF	TGTGCCAGCAGCTCACTAGCGGGGGTCACAGATACGCAGTATTTT
TRBV9	TRBJ1-2	NA	TRBD1	CASSVRDRNYGYTF	TGTGCCAGCAGCGTACGGGACAGAAACTATGGCTACACCTTC
TRBV2	TRBJ2-7	few	NA	CASSRPDGAYEQYF	TGTGCCAGCAGTCGGCCCGACGGTGCCTACGAGCAGTACTTC
TRBV29-1	TRBJ1-1	NA	NA	CSVVRLMNTEAFF	TGCAGCGTTGTTAGACTCATGAACACTGAAGCTTTCTTT
TRBV5-1	TRBJ2-5	NA	NA	CASTEPGKTQYF	TGCGCCAGCACGGAGCCAGGGAAGACCCAGTACTTC
TRBV6-6	TRBJ1-1	NA	TRBD1	CASRYHGQGGTEAFF	TGTGCCAGCAGGTACCACGGACAGGGCGGGACTGAAGCTTTCTTT
TRBV5-6	TRBJ1-2	NA	NA	CASSFGLPLDYGYTF	TGTGCCAGCAGCTTCGGGTTGCCGCTAGACTATGGCTACACCTTC
TRBV27	TRBJ1-1	once	TRBD1	CASSLTTGAEAFF	TGTGCCAGCAGTTTAACCACAGGGGCCGAAGCTTTCTTT
TRBV29-1	TRBJ2-1	NA	NA	CSVERYRQNSYNEQFF	TGCAGCGTTGAACGTTACCGACAGAATTCCTACAATGAGCAGTTCTTC
TRBV15	TRBJ1-3	NA	NA	CATSRDPGRSGNTIYF	TGTGCCACCAGCAGAGATCCTGGGCGGTCTGGAAACACCATATATTTT
TRBV5-1	TRBJ2-5	NA	NA	CASSLGSWDGKETQYF	TGCGCCAGCAGCTTGGGTTCCTGGGACGGAAAAGAGACCCAGTACTTC
TRBV2	TRBJ1-4	NA	NA	CASIRRTTNEKLFF	TGTGCCAGCATACGACGTACAACTAATGAAAAACTGTTTTTT
TRBV29-1	TRBJ2-7	NA	TRBD2	CSVSPFSGGTYEQYF	TGCAGCGTTAGTCCCTTTAGCGGGGGGACCTACGAGCAGTACTTC
TRBV6-1	TRBJ2-2	NA	NA	CASMGLSGRTTGELFF	TGTGCCAGCATGGGTCTGAGCGGCAGGACCACCGGGGAGCTGTTTTTT
TRBV14	TRBJ2-7	NA	NA	CASSQERGKSYEQYF	TGTGCCAGCAGCCAGGAAAGGGGGAAATCCTACGAGCAGTACTTC
TRBV3-1	TRBJ2-5	few	NA	CASRQETQYF	TGTGCCAGCAGGCAAGAGACCCAGTACTTC
TRBV27	TRBJ1-1	NA	NA	CASSLFRGHTEAFF	TGTGCCAGCAGTTTATTCCGGGGACACACTGAAGCTTTCTTT
TRBV29-1	TRBJ2-3	few	NA	CSVVTAPTPDTQYF	TGCAGCGTTGTAACTGCCCCGACCCCGGATACGCAGTATTTT
TRBV7-8	TRBJ2-1	NA	TRBD1	CASSPSGQGLGNEQFF	TGTGCCAGCAGCCCATCGGGACAGGGGTTGGGCAATGAGCAGTTCTTC